This passage covers 18 T cell receptor beta chains from one sample sequenced in a study of OX40 agonist ivuxolimab in advanced cancers. This table comes from immunoSEQ multiplex PCR, and its TCRdb copy is limited to in-frame clones, with some not included. Among some 120,000 clones, under 95% were seen once, and the ten largest hold roughly 0.8%. The sample was CD4+ or CD8+ T cells sorted from blood, taken in a trial of the OX40 agonist ivuxolimab. The source of these receptors is an adult with an advanced solid tumor such as melanoma, head and neck, liver or kidney cancer.

The chain recombines TRBV7-9 with TRBJ1-1, with D possibly being TRBD1 (6 bases). The length of the CDR3 is 15 residues. Between the trimmed V and J ends, which lost 1 base and 6 bases, there was a span of 15 bases. Germline CDR1 and CDR2: SEHNR and FQNEAQ (reference sequence). The CDR3 nucleotides are TGTGCCAGCAGCTTAGGGCTGATCAGGGGCTCTGAAGCTTTCTTT. This codes for CASSLGLIRGSEAFF.

The chain uses TRBV7-9 and TRBJ2-1; tentatively, D is TRBD2 (6 bases). This CDR3 contains 16 residues. CDR1 is SEHNR, CDR2 FQNEAQ, per germline (reference sequence). V gave up 5 bases and J gave up 7 bases, with 21 bases separating them. The CDR3 reads CASSGQGGGPGNEQFF. CDR3 DNA sequence: TGTGCCAGCAGCGGCCAGGGCGGAGGGCCTGGTAATGAGCAGTTCTTC. The full variable domain, completed using reference TRBV7-9 and TRBJ2-1, is DTGVSQNPRHKITKRGQNVTFRCDPISEHNRLYWYRQTLGQGPEFLTYFQNEAQLEKSRLLSDRFSAERPKGSFSTLEIQRTEQGDSAMYLCASSGQGGGPGNEQFFGPGTRLTVL.

CDR3 region: CASSGTGFTEAFF. The CDR3 DNA follows: TGTGCCAGCAGCGGGACGGGGTTTACTGAAGCTTTCTTT. This rearrangement joins TRBV5-6 to TRBJ1-1, with D tentatively TRBD1 (5 bases). The CDR3 consists of 13 residues. CDR1 is SGHDT and CDR2 is YYEEEE in the germline V gene. V lost 4 bases to trimming and J lost 5 bases, with 12 bases between them.

The J gene is TRBJ1-1, the V gene TRBV23-1; the D is unclear. TRBV23-1 falls under the ORF class, with uncertain function. V was cut by 2 bases and J by 6 bases, with 13 bases left in between. This CDR3 contains 14 residues. The CDR3 sequence is CASSQMGEWPEAFF. The DNA for the CDR3 is TGCGCCAGCAGTCAAATGGGCGAGTGGCCTGAAGCTTTCTTT.

V is TRBV5-4 and J is TRBJ1-5; D unclear. V was clipped by 0 bases and J by 2 bases, with 9 bases between them. This CDR3 has 15 amino acids. In germline, CDR1 is SGHNT, CDR2 YYREEE (reference sequence). In DNA form, the CDR3 reads TGTGCCAGCAGCTTGGGGGGTACGGGCAATCAGCCCCAGCATTTT. It yields the protein CASSLGGTGNQPQHF.

The chain employs TRBV6-5 and TRBJ2-7, with D maybe TRBD2 (5 bases). V lost 10 bases and J 0 bases, leaving 19 bases between the germline ends. Germline CDR1 MNHEY, CDR2 SVGAGI. This CDR3 contains 15 residues. CDR3 DNA: TGTGCCACGACCCATGGCGGGTCCAACTCCTACGAGCAGTACTTC. Translation gives CATTHGGSNSYEQYF.

The rearrangement uses TRBV27 and TRBJ1-4, with 12 bases identical to TRBD1. V dropped 4 bases and J dropped 11; count of bases not matched to a gene: 11. CDR3 size: 16 residues. CDR1 is MNHEY and CDR2 is SMNVEV in the germline V gene (reference sequence). CDR3 protein: CASSSTGTGGARKLFF. The CDR3 DNA sequence: TGTGCCAGCAGTTCGACCGGGACAGGGGGCGCGCGGAAACTGTTTTTT.

Details on this clone: The junction departs from germline at one end; a sequencing error may be responsible. The chain is built from TRBV7-7 and TRBJ2-1; maybe TRBD2 (6 bases). The CDR3 covers 14 residues. CDR1 is SSHAT, CDR2 FNYEAQ, per germline (reference sequence). The CDR3 spells CASSLGGPPNEQFF. CDR3 nucleotide sequence: TGTGCTAGCAGCTTAGGAGGGCCGCCGAATGAGCAGTTCTTC.

The rearrangement uses TRBV11-1 and TRBJ2-7; D ambiguous. This CDR3 contains 12 residues. Germline assignment: CDR1 SGHAT and CDR2 FQDESV (reference sequence). V was pared by 1 base and J by 3 bases, with 4 bases between. The CDR3 here is CASSLGYYEQYF. The DNA for the CDR3 is TGTGCCAGCAGCTTAGGGTACTACGAGCAGTACTTC.

CDR3 coding DNA: TGTGCCAGCAGCTCCAAAATGACTAGTAATGAGCAGTTCTTC. Its translation is CASSSKMTSNEQFF. The V gene is TRBV7-9, the J gene TRBJ2-1, with D tentatively TRBD2 (6 bases). The CDR3 totals 14 residues. The germline CDR1 and CDR2 sequences are SEHNR and FQNEAQ (reference sequence). V was trimmed by 4 bases and J by 7 bases, leaving 14 bases between them.

V and J are TRBV5-4 and TRBJ2-5; perhaps TRBD2 as D (5 bases). The DNA matches TRBJ2-7 better at its end, which makes the J call doubtful. This CDR3 contains 16 residues. The germline V gene encodes CDR1 SGHNT and CDR2 YYREEE (reference sequence). The CDR3 sequence is CASSSGLGKSSYEQYF. CDR3 coding DNA: TGTGCCAGCAGTTCAGGACTCGGAAAAAGCTCCTACGAGCAGTACTTC.

In DNA, the CDR3 is TGTGCCAGCAGTTACTTTCAGGGAGAGGGCAATCAGCCCCAGCATTTT. Encoded protein: CASSYFQGEGNQPQHF. The V call is TRBV6-5, the J call TRBJ1-5, with D possibly being TRBD1 (5 bases). In germline, CDR1 is MNHEY, CDR2 SVGAGI. Trimming pared 1 base from V and 2 bases from J, leaving 12 bases between. The CDR3 covers 16 residues.

Regarding this clone: The germline gene is not matched at one end of the junction; a read error may be the cause. This chain uses TRBV5-6 with TRBJ2-4, with TRBD2 as a possible D gene (6 bases). The CDR3 length is 11 residues. Germline-derived CDR1 and CDR2 are SGHDT and YYEEEE. The CDR3 is CASSLGLEGAF. The DNA of the CDR3 is TGTGCCAGCAGCTTAGGGCTGGAGGGTGCGTTC. Based on the CDR3 plus reference TRBV5-6 and TRBJ2-4, the full variable domain is DAGVTQSPTHLIKTRGQQVTLRCSPKSGHDTVSWYQQALGQGPQFIFQYYEEEERQRGNFPDRFSGHQFPNYSSELNVNALLLGDSALYLCASSLGLEGAFGAGTRLSVL.

The chain combines TRBV6-5 with TRBJ2-4; 8 nucleotides align to TRBD1. Unmatched junction bases numbered 5, after V lost 7 bases and J lost 6 bases. CDR3 length: 13 amino acids. Germline values: CDR1 MNHEY, CDR2 SVGAGI. CDR3 protein: CASKTGGTNIQYF. DNA of the CDR3: TGTGCCAGCAAAACAGGGGGTACAAACATTCAGTACTTC.

This clone showed up just once. The V gene is TRBV7-5, the J gene TRBJ2-1; the table's D call, TRBD2, has no DNA check behind it. TRBV7-5 is marked as a pseudogene. The CDR3 extends over 17 amino acids. CDR3 nucleotide sequence: TGTGCCAGAAGCCCGCGGTATGGCGGGAGTTCCTACAATGAGCAGTTCTTC. It translates to CARSPRYGGSSYNEQFF.

The chain links TRBV5-1 to TRBJ1-1; 9 nucleotides line up with TRBD1. The CDR3 is made up of 13 amino acids. Germline CDR1 reads SGHRS; CDR2 reads YFSETQ. J lost 10 bases, V lost 2 bases, and 6 bases had no gene match. Written as DNA, the CDR3 is TGCGCCAGCAGCTTTGGGGACAGGGTTGTAGCTTTCTTT. This translates into CASSFGDRVVAFF.

The rearrangement links TRBV5-1 to TRBJ2-7, with TRBD1 matching over 7 bases. The V and J ends lost 3 bases and 2 bases, in that order; junction bases with no gene match: 5. Germline CDR1 reads SGHRS; CDR2 reads YFSETQ. CDR3 length: 14 residues. Written as DNA, the CDR3 is TGCGCCAGCAGCTCTATCGGACAGGCCTACGAGCAGTACTTC. This gives the protein CASSSIGQAYEQYF.

J is TRBJ2-1 and V is TRBV6-1; D gene unclear. CDR1 and CDR2 (germline): MNHNS, SASEGT. V was shortened by 8 bases and J by 3 bases, with 8 bases between the two germline ends. There are 12 residues in the CDR3. The DNA of the CDR3 is TGTGCCAGCGCATCCGACTACAATGAGCAGTTCTTC. Translation gives CASASDYNEQFF.